Following are 8 T cell receptor beta chains from one sample sequenced in a study of T cells in localized non-small cell lung cancer. The assay was immunoSEQ multiplex PCR, and TCRdb's table has in-frame clones only and misses some. The sample yields about 72,000 clones, 70% to 85% seen once. The sequencing here drew on peripheral blood, taken before any cancer treatment. The receptors originated from a female donor older than 55 with stage I lung adenocarcinoma.

This chain uses TRBV19 with TRBJ2-7; D not resolved. The CDR3 has 14 amino acids. From germline, CDR1 is LNHDA and CDR2 SQIVND (reference sequence). V dropped 5 bases and J dropped 6 bases, with 17 bases sitting between them. CDR3 sequence: CASSLQPSFSEQYF. For the CDR3, the DNA is TGTGCCAGTAGTCTTCAACCCTCCTTCAGCGAGCAGTACTTC. Supplemented by reference TRBV19 and TRBJ2-7, the full variable domain reads DGGITQSPKYLFRKEGQNVTLSCEQNLNHDAMYWYRQDPGQGLRLIYYSQIVNDFQKGDIAEGYSVSREKKESFPLTVTSAQKNPTAFYLCASSLQPSFSEQYFGPGTRLTVT.

The chain links TRBV29-1 to TRBJ1-5; 10 bases align to TRBD1. Trimming cost V 5 bases and J 3 bases; bases outside gene matches: 4. The germline V gene encodes CDR1 SQVTM and CDR2 ANQGSEA. The CDR3 sequence is 14 residues long. The CDR3 spells CSVRDRGYNQPQHF. CDR3 coding DNA: TGCAGCGTTAGGGACAGGGGTTACAATCAGCCCCAGCATTTT. Based on the CDR3 plus reference TRBV29-1 and TRBJ1-5, the full variable domain is SAVISQKPSRDICQRGTSLTIQCQVDSQVTMMFWYRQQPGQSLTLIATANQGSEATYESGFVIDKFPISRPNLTFSTLTVSNMSPEDSSIYLCSVRDRGYNQPQHFGDGTRLSIL.

The chain couples TRBV2 to TRBJ2-1, with D uncertain. Trimming cost V 0 bases and J 4 bases, with 7 bases left between them. This CDR3 has 14 amino acids. The germline gives CDR1 SNHLY, CDR2 FYNNEI. In DNA form, the CDR3 reads TGTGCCAGCAGTGAAGCGGTAAAATACAATGAGCAGTTCTTC. Translating gives CASSEAVKYNEQFF.

This clone has more than one count but fewer than ten. This rearrangement joins TRBV2 to TRBJ1-4, with D possibly being TRBD1 (5 bases). The CDR3 contains 13 residues. Germline CDR1 SNHLY, CDR2 FYNNEI. V lost 1 base and J 7 bases, leaving 7 bases between the germline ends. CDR3 coding DNA: TGTGCCAGCAGTGAAGGGGACGGTGAAAAACTGTTTTTT. Amino acids: CASSEGDGEKLFF.

The genes are TRBV7-2 and TRBJ2-3, with TRBD2 matching over 10 bases. The J segment lost 7 bases and the V segment lost 5 bases, leaving 12 bases of the junction unmatched. In germline, CDR1 is SGHTA, CDR2 FQGNSA. The CDR3 is 16 residues long. The CDR3 nucleotides read TGTGCCAGCAGCCTTCGACTAGGAGCGGGAGGGTATACGCAGTATTTT. Its translation is CASSLRLGAGGYTQYF.

The genes are TRBV7-3 and TRBJ2-1, with a possible D match to TRBD1 (6 bases). The germline V gene has CDR1 SGHTA and CDR2 FQGTGA. Trimming removed 4 bases from V and 11 bases from J, with 15 bases in between. The CDR3 contains 13 residues. CDR3 sequence reads: CASSSVGAVKQFF. For the CDR3, the DNA is TGTGCCAGCAGCTCGGTGGGGGCAGTTAAGCAGTTCTTC.

The chain is built from TRBV5-6 and TRBJ1-1; 7 bases map to TRBD1. V was pared by 0 bases and J by 3 bases, with 2 bases of the junction left unmatched. Germline-derived CDR1 and CDR2 are SGHDT and YYEEEE. The CDR3 has 14 residues. The CDR3, as DNA: TGTGCCAGCAGCTTGGGAGGGGGCTACACTGAAGCTTTCTTT. Translated: CASSLGGGYTEAFF.

The chain has TRBV11-2 and TRBJ2-7, with a possible D match to TRBD2 (5 bases). The V gene lost 1 base and the J gene lost 1 base, with 8 bases spanning the gap. The CDR3 spans 14 residues. Per germline, CDR1 SGHAT and CDR2 FQNNGV. The CDR3 DNA is TGTGCCAGCAGCTTAGTCTCGGGATCCTACGAGCAGTACTTC. Protein sequence: CASSLVSGSYEQYF.